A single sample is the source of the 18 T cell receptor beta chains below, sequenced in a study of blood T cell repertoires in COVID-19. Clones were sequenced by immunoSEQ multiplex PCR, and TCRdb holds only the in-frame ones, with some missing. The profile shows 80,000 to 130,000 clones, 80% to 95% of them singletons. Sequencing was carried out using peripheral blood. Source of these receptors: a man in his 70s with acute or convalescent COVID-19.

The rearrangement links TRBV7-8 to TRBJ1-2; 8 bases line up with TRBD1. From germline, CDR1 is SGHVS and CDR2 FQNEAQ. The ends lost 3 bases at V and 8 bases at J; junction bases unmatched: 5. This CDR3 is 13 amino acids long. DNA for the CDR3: TGTGCCAGCAGCTTTGGCAGGGGGCAGGGCTACACCTTC. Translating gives CASSFGRGQGYTF.

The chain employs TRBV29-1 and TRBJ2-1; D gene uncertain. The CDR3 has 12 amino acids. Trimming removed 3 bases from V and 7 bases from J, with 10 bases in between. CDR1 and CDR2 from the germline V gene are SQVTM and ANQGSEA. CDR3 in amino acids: CSVDLGSNEQFF. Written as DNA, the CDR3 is TGCAGCGTTGACCTGGGCTCAAATGAGCAGTTCTTC.

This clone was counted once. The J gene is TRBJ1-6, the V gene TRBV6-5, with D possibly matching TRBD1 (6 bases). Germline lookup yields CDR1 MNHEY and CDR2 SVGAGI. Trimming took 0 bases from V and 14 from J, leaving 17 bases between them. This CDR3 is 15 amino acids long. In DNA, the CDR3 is TGTGCCAGCAGTTACTCCGGGACACACCAATCGTCCCTCCACTTT. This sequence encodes CASSYSGTHQSSLHF.

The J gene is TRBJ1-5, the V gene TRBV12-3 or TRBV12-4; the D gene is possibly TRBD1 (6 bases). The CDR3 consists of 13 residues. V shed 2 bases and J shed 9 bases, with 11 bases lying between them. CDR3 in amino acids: CASSLKGDWPQHF. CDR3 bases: TGTGCCAGCAGTTTAAAGGGGGATTGGCCCCAGCATTTT.

CDR3 region: CASSFQDTNYGYTF. In DNA form, the CDR3 reads TGTGCCAGCAGTTTTCAGGACACTAACTATGGCTACACCTTC. This chain connects TRBV27 to TRBJ1-2; possible D gene TRBD1, 5 bases. Germline-derived CDR1 and CDR2 are MNHEY and SMNVEV (reference sequence). V was pared by 3 bases and J by 0 bases, with 8 bases between. CDR3 length equals 14 residues.

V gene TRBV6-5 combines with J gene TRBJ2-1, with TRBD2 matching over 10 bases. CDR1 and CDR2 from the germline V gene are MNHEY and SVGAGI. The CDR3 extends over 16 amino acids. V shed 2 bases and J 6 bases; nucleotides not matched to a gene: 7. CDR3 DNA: TGTGCCAGCAGTTACGCCCGACTAGCGGGTCTCAATGAGCAGTTCTTC. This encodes CASSYARLAGLNEQFF.

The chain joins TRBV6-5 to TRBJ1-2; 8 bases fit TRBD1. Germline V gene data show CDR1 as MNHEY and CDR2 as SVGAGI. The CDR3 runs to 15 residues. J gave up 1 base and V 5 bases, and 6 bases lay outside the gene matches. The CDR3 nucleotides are TGTGCCAGCAGTCCCGGGACAGGAGATAACTATGGCTACACCTTC. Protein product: CASSPGTGDNYGYTF.

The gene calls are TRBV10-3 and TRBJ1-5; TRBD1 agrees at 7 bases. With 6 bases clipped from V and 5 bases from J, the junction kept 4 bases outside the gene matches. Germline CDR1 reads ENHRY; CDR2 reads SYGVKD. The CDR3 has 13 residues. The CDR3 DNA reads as TGTGCCATCAGCGACAGGGTTGATCAGCCCCAGCATTTT. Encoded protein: CAISDRVDQPQHF.

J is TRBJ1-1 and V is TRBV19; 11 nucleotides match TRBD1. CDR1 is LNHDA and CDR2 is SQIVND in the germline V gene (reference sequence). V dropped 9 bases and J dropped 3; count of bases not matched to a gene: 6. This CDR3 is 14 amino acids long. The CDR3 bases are TGTGCCAGAAGGACAGGGGGCTTGGACACTGAAGCTTTCTTT. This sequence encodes CARRTGGLDTEAFF.

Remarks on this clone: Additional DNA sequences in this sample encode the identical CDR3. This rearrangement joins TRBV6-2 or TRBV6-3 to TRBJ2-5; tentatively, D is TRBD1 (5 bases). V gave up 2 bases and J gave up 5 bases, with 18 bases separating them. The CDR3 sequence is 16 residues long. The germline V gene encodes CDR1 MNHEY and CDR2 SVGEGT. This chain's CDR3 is CASSYGVGKGQETQYF. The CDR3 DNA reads TGTGCCAGCAGTTACGGGGTAGGGAAGGGGCAGGAGACCCAGTACTTC.

CDR3 nucleotide sequence: TGTGCCAGCAGTTTAATAGCGGGAGTGACTGAGCAGTTCTTC. This codes for CASSLIAGVTEQFF. The V and J genes are TRBV6-5 and TRBJ2-1; 9 bases line up with TRBD2. V shed 4 bases, J shed 9 bases, and the junction held 7 bases outside the gene matches. The CDR3 covers 14 residues. The germline V gene encodes CDR1 MNHEY and CDR2 SVGAGI.

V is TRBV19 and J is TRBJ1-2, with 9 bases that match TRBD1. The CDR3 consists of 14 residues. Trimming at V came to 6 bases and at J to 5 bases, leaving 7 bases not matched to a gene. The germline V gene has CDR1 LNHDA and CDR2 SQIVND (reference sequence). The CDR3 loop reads CASRPGTGLYGYTF. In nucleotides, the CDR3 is TGTGCCAGTAGGCCCGGGACAGGGCTTTATGGCTACACCTTC.

DNA for the CDR3: TGCAGTGGAGCGAGCGGCTATGGCTACACCTTC. Its translation is CSGASGYGYTF. The chain joins TRBV20-1 to TRBJ1-2; D call uncertain. Trimming pared 7 bases from V and 4 bases from J, leaving 10 bases between. The CDR3 contains 11 residues. Germline loops: CDR1 DFQATT, CDR2 SNEGSKA (reference sequence).

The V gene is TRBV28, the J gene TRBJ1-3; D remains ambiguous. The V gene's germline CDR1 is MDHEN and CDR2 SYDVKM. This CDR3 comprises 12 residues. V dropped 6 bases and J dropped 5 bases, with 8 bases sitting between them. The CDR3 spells CASSQYRNTIYF. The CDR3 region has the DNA TGTGCCAGCAGCCAGTACAGAAACACCATATATTTT. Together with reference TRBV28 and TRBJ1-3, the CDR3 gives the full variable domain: DVKVTQSSRYLVKRTGEKVFLECVQDMDHENMFWYRQDPGLGLRLIYFSYDVKMKEKGDIPEGYSVSREKKERFSLILESASTNQTSMYLCASSQYRNTIYFGEGSWLTVV.

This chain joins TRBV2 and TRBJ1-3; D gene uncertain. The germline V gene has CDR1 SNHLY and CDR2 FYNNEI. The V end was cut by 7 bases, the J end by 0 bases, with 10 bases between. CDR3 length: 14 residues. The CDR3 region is CASKLQNSGNTIYF. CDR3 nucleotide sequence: TGTGCCAGCAAGTTACAGAACTCTGGAAACACCATATATTTT.

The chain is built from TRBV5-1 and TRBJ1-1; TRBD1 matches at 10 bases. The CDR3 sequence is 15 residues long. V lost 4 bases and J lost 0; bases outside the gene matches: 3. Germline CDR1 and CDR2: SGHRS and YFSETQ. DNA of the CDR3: TGCGCCAGCAGCAGACAGGGGGCCGTGAACACTGAAGCTTTCTTT. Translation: CASSRQGAVNTEAFF. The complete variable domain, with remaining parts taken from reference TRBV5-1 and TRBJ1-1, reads KAGVTQTPRYLIKTRGQQVTLSCSPISGHRSVSWYQQTPGQGLQFLFEYFSETQRNKGNFPGRFSGRQFSNSRSEMNVSTLELGDSALYLCASSRQGAVNTEAFFGQGTRLTVV.

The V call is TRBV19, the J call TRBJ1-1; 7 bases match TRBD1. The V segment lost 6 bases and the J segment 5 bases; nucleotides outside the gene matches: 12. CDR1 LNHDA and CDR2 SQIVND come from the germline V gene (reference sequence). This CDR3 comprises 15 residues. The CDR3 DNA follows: TGTGCCAGTAGCCCCAGGAGGGGGCGAGGGACTGAAGCTTTCTTT. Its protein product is CASSPRRGRGTEAFF. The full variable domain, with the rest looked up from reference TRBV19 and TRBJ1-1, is DGGITQSPKYLFRKEGQNVTLSCEQNLNHDAMYWYRQDPGQGLRLIYYSQIVNDFQKGDIAEGYSVSREKKESFPLTVTSAQKNPTAFYLCASSPRRGRGTEAFFGQGTRLTVV.

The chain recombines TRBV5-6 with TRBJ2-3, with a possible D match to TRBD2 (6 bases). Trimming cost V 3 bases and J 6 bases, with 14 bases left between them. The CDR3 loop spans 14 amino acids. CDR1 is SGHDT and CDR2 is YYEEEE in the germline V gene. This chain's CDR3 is CASSSGLTGDTQYF. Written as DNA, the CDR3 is TGTGCCAGCAGCTCGGGACTCACGGGGGATACGCAGTATTTT.